The 24 T cell receptor beta chains given below trace back to one sample, sequenced in a study of blood T cell repertoires in COVID-19. Using immunoSEQ multiplex PCR, the repertoire was profiled, and TCRdb retains in-frame clones only, with some absent. The repertoire includes around 100,000 clones, about 86% of them detected once, and 15% to 17% sits in the top ten. Material for sequencing was peripheral blood. Receptors originate from a human donor in a cohort sampled during active COVID-19.

This rearrangement joins TRBV12-5 to TRBJ2-3, with D unclear. The V end was cut by 2 bases, the J end by 5 bases, with 8 bases between. This CDR3 is 13 amino acids long. CDR1 LGHNT and CDR2 FRNRAP come from the germline V gene. In nucleotides, the CDR3 is TGTGCTAGTGGTTTGTCGTTTTTAGATACGCAGTATTTT. Its translation: CASGLSFLDTQYF.

This sequence joins TRBV7-9 and TRBJ1-3, with D unresolved. V lost 4 bases and J 4 bases, leaving 5 bases between the germline ends. This CDR3 has 12 residues. CDR1 SEHNR and CDR2 FQNEAQ come from the germline V gene (reference sequence). CDR3 loop: CASSSEGNTIYF. The DNA for the CDR3 is TGTGCCAGCAGCTCTGAGGGAAACACCATATATTTT.

The chain has TRBV2 and TRBJ1-1; D gene ambiguous. This CDR3 has 13 residues. V dropped 7 bases and J dropped 0 bases, with 9 bases sitting between them. CDR1 is SNHLY, CDR2 FYNNEI, per germline. The DNA for the CDR3 is TGTGCCAGCATCCTTATTATGAACACTGAAGCTTTCTTT. Translating it yields CASILIMNTEAFF. Full variable domain (missing parts from reference TRBV2 and TRBJ1-1): EPEVTQTPSHQVTQMGQEVILRCVPISNHLYFYWYRQILGQKVEFLVSFYNNEISEKSEIFDDQFSVERPDGSNFTLKIRSTKLEDSAMYFCASILIMNTEAFFGQGTRLTVV.

The gene calls are TRBV9 and TRBJ2-3; 8 bases align to TRBD2. Losses at the gene ends were 0 bases for V and 6 bases for J; bases not matched to a gene: 6. This CDR3 has 15 amino acids. Germline CDR1 and CDR2: SGDLS and YYNGEE. CDR3 in amino acids: CASSVVAGLMDTQYF. The CDR3 DNA follows: TGTGCCAGCAGCGTAGTAGCGGGGCTTATGGATACGCAGTATTTT.

A single count supports this clone. The chain is built from TRBV6-6 and TRBJ2-7; a weak D match, TRBD1 (6 bases). The V gene's germline CDR1 is MNHNY and CDR2 SVGAGI (reference sequence). The CDR3 is made up of 12 amino acids. The ends were cut back, 6 bases at V and 1 base at J, with 7 bases in the middle. Here the CDR3 DNA reads TGTGCCAGCAGAGGGGGTTCCTACGAGCAGTACTTC. Protein product: CASRGGSYEQYF.

The chain is built from TRBV28 and TRBJ1-2, with D possibly TRBD1 on 5 matching bases. Per germline, CDR1 MDHEN and CDR2 SYDVKM. The ends were cut back, 2 bases at V and 6 bases at J, with 16 bases in the middle. The CDR3 extends over 15 amino acids. The CDR3 loop reads CASSLRGDYVDGYTF. For the CDR3, the DNA is TGTGCCAGCAGTTTACGGGGGGATTACGTTGATGGCTACACCTTC.

The chain is built from TRBV19 and TRBJ1-5; tentative D call: TRBD1 (6 bases). Trimming took off 5 bases at V and 6 bases at J, with 17 bases between the two ends. Germline CDR1 reads LNHDA; CDR2 reads SQIVND (reference sequence). The CDR3 totals 15 residues. The DNA of the CDR3 is TGTGCCAGTAGTGGCTCCGGGACATCGGGTCAGCCCCAGCATTTT. Protein: CASSGSGTSGQPQHF.

CDR3 protein: CASSVGSQGNNSPLHF. CDR3 nucleotides: TGTGCCAGCAGCGTAGGGTCCCAGGGGAATAATTCACCCCTCCACTTT. The J gene is TRBJ1-6, the V gene TRBV9, with D perhaps TRBD1 (6 bases). This CDR3 contains 16 residues. The germline V gene has CDR1 SGDLS and CDR2 YYNGEE. The V and J ends lost 0 bases and 5 bases respectively, with 12 bases between them.

The V call is TRBV24-1, the J call TRBJ1-2, with 7 bases lining up with TRBD1. The CDR3 has 14 residues. Losses at the gene ends were 4 bases for V and 2 bases for J; bases not matched to a gene: 3. CDR1 and CDR2 from the germline V gene are KGHDR and SFDVKD. CDR3 sequence: CATSDLDRNYGYTF. The CDR3 nucleotides read TGTGCCACCAGTGACCTGGACAGGAACTATGGCTACACCTTC.

V is TRBV28 and J is TRBJ1-2; 8 bases agree with TRBD1. This CDR3 spans 17 amino acids. Per the germline V gene, CDR1 is MDHEN and CDR2 is SYDVKM. The V gene end was trimmed by 3 bases and the J gene end by 5 bases; junction bases not matched to a gene: 14. The CDR3 region has the DNA TGTGCCAGCAGTTTGGACAGGGTGGCGCCTTGGGGGTATGGCTACACCTTC. As protein: CASSLDRVAPWGYGYTF.

The chain carries TRBV11-2 and TRBJ2-1; a possible D gene is TRBD2 (7 bases). The germline CDR1 and CDR2 sequences are SGHAT and FQNNGV. V was clipped by 3 bases and J by 6 bases, with 15 bases between them. The CDR3 totals 15 residues. The CDR3 DNA sequence: TGTGCCAGCAGCTTGTGGGGGGGCCAAGGCAATGAGCAGTTCTTC. It encodes CASSLWGGQGNEQFF.

The CDR3 loop is CASSRNRDRVPYEQYF. The CDR3 DNA follows: TGTGCCAGCTCGAGAAACCGGGACAGGGTCCCCTACGAGCAGTACTTC. The chain couples TRBV18 to TRBJ2-7, with 9 nucleotides matching TRBD1. Germline V gene sequence: CDR1 KGHSH, CDR2 LQKENI. J gave up 2 bases and V 6 bases, and 11 bases lay outside the gene matches. The CDR3 extends over 16 amino acids.

The chain is built from TRBV3-1 (or the pseudogene TRBV3-2) and TRBJ2-3; 9 bases agree with TRBD1. Germline trimming cut 4 bases from V and 2 bases from J; bases unmatched to any gene: 10. Looked up from germline, CDR1 is LGHDT and CDR2 is YNNKEL (reference sequence). This CDR3 spans 17 amino acids. The CDR3 DNA sequence: TGTGCCAGCAGCCCTGTAACAGGGGGCCTGGTCACAGATACGCAGTATTTT. It translates to CASSPVTGGLVTDTQYF.

The chain couples TRBV2 to TRBJ2-5; 10 bases fit TRBD1. CDR1 and CDR2 (germline): SNHLY, FYNNEI. The CDR3 covers 16 residues. Trimming took 3 bases from V and 7 from J; bases not matched to a gene: 11. CDR3 sequence (DNA): TGTGCCAGCAGTGAGAGACGGGACAGGGGACTCGGGACCCAGTACTTC. Translation gives CASSERRDRGLGTQYF.

This clone was counted between two and nine times. The chain joins TRBV5-8 to TRBJ1-1, with D possibly TRBD1 on 6 matching bases. V was clipped by 7 bases and J by 1 base, with 23 bases between them. Germline loops: CDR1 SGHTS, CDR2 YDEGEE. The CDR3 is 17 residues long. CDR3 sequence (DNA): TGTGCCAGCTACAGGGACATTGCGGGGGTTCCGAACACTGAAGCTTTCTTT. Translating gives CASYRDIAGVPNTEAFF.

The chain employs TRBV9 and TRBJ1-3; D is unclear. There are 16 residues in the CDR3. V was clipped by 6 bases and J by 0 bases, with 16 bases between them. Per germline, CDR1 SGDLS and CDR2 YYNGEE. This CDR3 is CASNKEGGSSGNTIYF. DNA of the CDR3: TGTGCCAGCAACAAAGAGGGAGGGAGCTCTGGAAACACCATATATTTT. Drawing the rest from reference TRBV9 and TRBJ1-3, the complete variable domain is DSGVTQTPKHLITATGQRVTLRCSPRSGDLSVYWYQQSLDQGLQFLIQYYNGEERAKGNILERFSAQQFPDLHSELNLSSLELGDSALYFCASNKEGGSSGNTIYFGEGSWLTVV.

In DNA form, the CDR3 reads TGCGCCAGCAGCTGGGGCGGACAGGGGACTGGAAACACCATATATTTT. It encodes CASSWGGQGTGNTIYF. The chain uses TRBV5-1 and TRBJ1-3, with TRBD1 matching over 9 bases. J was trimmed by 2 bases and V by 3 bases; bases with no gene match: 6. Germline CDR1 SGHRS, CDR2 YFSETQ. The CDR3 spans 16 residues.

The chain recombines TRBV7-9 with TRBJ2-3; TRBD2 aligns across 9 bases. In germline, CDR1 is SEHNR, CDR2 FQNEAQ (reference sequence). V was pared by 5 bases and J by 0 bases, with 3 bases of the junction left unmatched. The CDR3 runs to 15 residues. The CDR3 DNA sequence: TGTGCCAGCAGCCCGGGACTAGCTAGCACAGATACGCAGTATTTT. This gives the protein CASSPGLASTDTQYF.

This chain links TRBV19 with TRBJ1-3, with 12 bases that match TRBD1. Germline V gives CDR1 LNHDA, CDR2 SQIVND (reference sequence). This CDR3 has 16 residues. The trim removed 7 bases at V and 3 bases at J, leaving 7 bases unmatched. CDR3: CASTMGQGAFGNTIYF. The DNA for the CDR3 is TGTGCCAGTACCATGGGACAGGGGGCATTTGGAAACACCATATATTTT.

The V call is TRBV4-1, the J call TRBJ2-2; D gene uncertain. The germline gives CDR1 MGHRA, CDR2 YSYEKL. V was pared by 1 base and J by 5 bases, with 11 bases between. The CDR3 runs 15 residues. The DNA of the CDR3 is TGCGCCAGCAGCCAAGTAAACAGAGAAACCGGGGAGCTGTTTTTT. Protein sequence: CASSQVNRETGELFF.

The gene calls are TRBV7-2 and TRBJ1-6, with a tentative D call TRBD1 (6 bases). The ends were cut back, 2 bases at V and 7 bases at J, with 12 bases in the middle. The germline gives CDR1 SGHTA, CDR2 FQGNSA. The CDR3 has 15 residues. CDR3 DNA sequence: TGTGCCAGCAGCTTATTTACAGGGCAGAATTCACCCCTCCACTTT. This sequence encodes CASSLFTGQNSPLHF.

The V and J genes are TRBV6-5 and TRBJ2-1, with D hard to call. Between the trimmed V and J ends, which lost 5 bases and 0 bases, there was a span of 8 bases. Germline V CDR1 and CDR2: MNHEY, SVGAGI. This CDR3 comprises 14 residues. CDR3 region: CASSTKSSYNEQFF. CDR3 DNA sequence: TGTGCCAGCAGTACAAAAAGCTCCTACAATGAGCAGTTCTTC.

The chain uses TRBV20-1 and TRBJ2-7, with a possible D match to TRBD1 (5 bases). This CDR3 is built from 12 residues. Deletions cut 3 bases from V and 3 bases from J, with 9 bases between. The germline V gene has CDR1 DFQATT and CDR2 SNEGSKA (reference sequence). The DNA of the CDR3 is TGCAGTGCTAGTGGGGCTGACTACGAGCAGTACTTC. It yields the protein CSASGADYEQYF.

The chain links TRBV20-1 to TRBJ1-2; 7 positions agree with TRBD1. Losses at the gene ends were 3 bases for V and 12 bases for J; bases not matched to a gene: 7. There are 11 residues in the CDR3. Germline V gene data show CDR1 as DFQATT and CDR2 as SNEGSKA (reference sequence). CDR3 sequence (DNA): TGCAGTGCTAGGCTAGACAGGGTCGACACCTTC. This codes for CSARLDRVDTF.